This T cell receptor (beta chain) originates from a study of T-cell memory formation after mild COVID-19. This clonotype was picked up one time. TCRdb reprocessed the 5' RACE reads with MiXCR, giving one entry per CDR3 protein. The sample has hundreds of thousands of distinct CDR3 sequences, 20% to 30% seen once. The TCR comes from an adult woman who had mild COVID-19 (a few samples of this study predate the infection). Cell type and time point are not known. Sequencing was performed on PBMCs or a T cell subset sorted from them (not recorded which).

This chain's CDR3 is CASSLNRGTTDTQYF. CDR3 DNA sequence: TGTGCCAGCAGTTTGAATCGGGGGACCACAGATACGCAGTATTTT. This rearrangement joins TRBV12-3 or TRBV12-4 to TRBJ2-3, with a weak D call TRBD2 (6 bases). This CDR3 region has 15 residues. Between the trimmed V and J ends, which lost 3 bases and 2 bases, there was a span of 12 bases.